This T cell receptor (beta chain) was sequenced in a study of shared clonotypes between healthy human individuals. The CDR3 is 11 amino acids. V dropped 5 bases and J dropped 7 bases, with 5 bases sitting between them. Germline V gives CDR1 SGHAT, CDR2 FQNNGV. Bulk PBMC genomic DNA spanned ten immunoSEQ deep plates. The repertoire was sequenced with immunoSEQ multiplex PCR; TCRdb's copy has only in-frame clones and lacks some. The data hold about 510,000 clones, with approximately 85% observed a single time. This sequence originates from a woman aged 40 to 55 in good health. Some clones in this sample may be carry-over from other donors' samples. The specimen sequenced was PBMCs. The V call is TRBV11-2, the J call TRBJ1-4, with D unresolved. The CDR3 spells CASSGIEKLFF. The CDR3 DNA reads TGTGCCAGCAGCGGGATTGAAAAACTGTTTTTT.